Reported below is one T cell receptor beta chain. Its cognate antigen has yet to be identified. No quality values exist for individual bases; no much larger clone is one base distant. The data originate from a study of T cell responses to AZD1222 COVID-19 vaccine (dated by TCRdb to the early 2020s). At the level of the whole study: A total of 230 to 250 trial participants underwent TCR sequencing, of whom 207 received two doses of AZD1222 and around 26 received two doses of the MenACWY control vaccine. Trial participants were enrolled by age into 18-55, 56-69 and 70-plus year subgroups, with roughly 160, 29 and 62 TCR-sequenced participants respectively.

The investigation overall reported the following: Conclusions about previously exposed vaccinees were limited because only six or seven AZD1222 recipients were SARS-CoV-2 seropositive at baseline. The vaccine-associated CD4 TCRs covered the entire spike protein, and the dominant responses fell in regions 160-218 and 743-854. In the small 56-69-year group, the increase in depth fell short of significance, most likely because of low power. Spike-specific TCR breadth and depth rose significantly after two AZD1222 doses compared with day 0 and with MenACWY recipients. Participants were mostly white British, with more females than males. The authors suggested clonal diversity may have been underestimated. Because no samples from the day 14 peak response were available, repertoires could be characterized only after the peak T cell response. Reportedly, close to half of the unique spike-specific TCRs recognized epitopes lying outside the regions that are mutated in the B.1.351 and B.1.1.7 variants.

This sample's time point label indicates: about 28 days (+/-7) after the second vaccine dose. AZD1222 recipients whose second dose came at about 4 weeks and those whose second dose came at about 12 weeks were combined into one group, since spike-specific TCR depth and breadth did not differ between the two schedules. Vaccinee samples came from UK trials COV001 and COV002, including a single-blind randomized controlled phase 2/3 trial of AZD1222 (ChAdOx1 nCoV-19) in healthy adults. Trial participant PBMC samples were collected at day 0 and day 28 after the second dose for TCRbeta chain sequencing. The CDR3 regions of human TCRbeta chains were analyzed by immunosequencing. Concerning the study's data processing: Repertoire TCRs were checked for matches against a reference library of SARS-CoV-2-specific TCRs that had been generated using the MIRA antigen-specificity platform. Breadth was defined as the fraction of unique TCRs that were SARS-CoV-2-associated, and depth was defined as the fraction of total T cells that were SARS-CoV-2-associated. Each spike-specific TCR was assigned to its reactive spike region and to a CD4 or CD8 class using the MIRA data. Log10-transformed breadth and depth values were compared by one-way ANOVA with Sidak's multiple comparisons tests. In its TCRdb copy, this immuneACCESS table keeps in-frame sequences only and misses some clones. Where compared with another copy, unresolved V genes explain less than half of these, and the others have no known cause. V and J calls and clone size come straight from that table; D and trimming were deduced from the DNA. Here the sample has 180,000 or so clones; roughly 91% occur a single time. Roughly 26% of the sample is taken by the ten largest.

After removal of 2 bases from V and 4 bases from J, the junction retains 1 base not matched to a gene. CDR1 and CDR2 (MDHEN, SYDVKM) derive from the germline V gene. The CDR3 contains 14 residues, cysteine and phenylalanine counted. The DNA shown is the 42-base CDR3, in frame from base 1. Recombination connected TRBV28 to TRBJ2-3; 9 junctional bases match TRBD2. The sample in question was peripheral blood, obtained 28 days after the second AZD1222 dose. The TCR comes from an adult who received the AZD1222 COVID-19 vaccine. CDR3 region: CASSLRGRADTQYF. The DNA reads as follows: TGTGCCAGCAGTTTACGCGGGAGGGCAGATACGCAGTATTTT.